This TCR beta chain was profiled in a study of OX40 agonist ivuxolimab in advanced cancers. J lost 7 bases, V lost 4 bases, and 12 bases had no gene match. The CDR3 consists of 16 residues. The V gene's germline CDR1 is SGHRS and CDR2 YFSETQ. Assay used: immunoSEQ multiplex PCR; TCRdb lists only in-frame clones, some missing. This table has 75,000 to 95,000 clones, roughly nine tenths appearing once. The chain is built from TRBV5-1 and TRBJ2-2; TRBD1 agrees at 8 bases. Sequencing used CD4+ or CD8+ T cells sorted from blood, obtained in a trial of the OX40 agonist ivuxolimab. The TCR originated in an adult with an advanced solid tumor such as melanoma, head and neck, liver or kidney cancer. The CDR3 protein is CASSLRQGTVVGELFF. The CDR3 DNA reads TGCGCCAGCAGCCTTAGACAGGGGACGGTTGTCGGGGAGCTGTTTTTT.